This TCR beta chain was recorded in a study of blood T cell repertoires in COVID-19. As for the study in general: T cells, B-cell-depleted T cells, or PBMCs supplied cDNA or gDNA.

The CDR3 extends over 14 amino acids. Germline loops: CDR1 SSHAT, CDR2 FNYEAQ (reference sequence). This clone was observed once. A read error may produce the germline difference seen at one junction end. Authors' methods: Quantification of nucleated cells was approximated via reference gene primer amplification. TCRdb keeps only in-frame clones here, not all; method: immunoSEQ multiplex PCR. That table furnishes V, J and clone size, whereas the DNA furnished D and trimming. Of more than 110,000 clones in the sample, roughly 81% are singletons; the top ten hold 9%. The sequence was collected from a woman between 45 and 65 years old with active or convalescent COVID-19. The chain is built from TRBV7-7 and TRBJ2-1; D possibly corresponds to TRBD2 (6 bases). The sample consisted of peripheral blood. The DNA of the CDR3 is TGTGCTAGCAGCCCAGGAAGGGGAGGCCATGAGCAGTTCTTC. It translates to CASSPGRGGHEQFF. The full variable domain, with the rest looked up from reference TRBV7-7 and TRBJ2-1, is GAGVSQSPRYKVTKRGQDVTLRCDPISSHATLYWYQQALGQGPEFLTYFNYEAQPDKSGLPSDRFSAERPEGSISTLTIQRTEQRDSAMYRCASSPGRGGHEQFFGPGTRLTVL.